This entry lists 19 T cell receptor beta chains sequenced from one sample in a study of long-term antiretroviral therapy in people with HIV. The assay, immunoSEQ v3.0, was run at survey level. Clones were read by immunoSEQ multiplex PCR, and TCRdb kept only the in-frame ones, dropping some. This sample has around 25,000 clones, with 81% found just once. The material sequenced was unsorted PBMCs, taken at the start of antiretroviral therapy, before treatment. The receptors shown here come from a woman younger than 30 with HIV.

Sample share makes this clone medium-sized (0.01 to 0.1%). The gene calls are TRBV28 and TRBJ2-7; 15 nucleotides agree with TRBD2. Germline assignment: CDR1 MDHEN and CDR2 SYDVKM. CDR3 length equals 21 residues. V dropped 5 bases and J dropped 3; count of bases not matched to a gene: 20. The CDR3 bases are TGTGCCAGCAGTCTATCCCACGGGTCGGGACTAGCGGGAGGAAGCTACTACGAGCAGTACTTC. Amino acids: CASSLSHGSGLAGGSYYEQYF.

The chain joins TRBV6-6 to TRBJ1-3; D remains unclear. Germline V gene data show CDR1 as MNHNY and CDR2 as SVGAGI (reference sequence). This CDR3 region has 16 residues. Trimming pared 2 bases from V and 0 bases from J, leaving 11 bases between. The CDR3 coding sequence is TGTGCCAGCAGTTACACATTGGGCGGCTCTGGAAACACCATATATTTT. It codes for CASSYTLGGSGNTIYF.

V gene TRBV27 combines with J gene TRBJ2-3, with TRBD2 identical over 13 bases. Germline trimming cut 4 bases from V and 2 bases from J; bases unmatched to any gene: 6. Per germline, CDR1 MNHEY and CDR2 SMNVEV (reference sequence). The CDR3 spans 17 residues. The CDR3 sequence: CASSSRLAGGSTDTQYF. The CDR3 nucleotides are TGTGCCAGCAGTTCAAGACTAGCGGGAGGATCCACAGATACGCAGTATTTT.

V and J are TRBV27 and TRBJ2-1; TRBD2 matches 13 bases. Per the germline V gene, CDR1 is MNHEY and CDR2 is SMNVEV (reference sequence). This CDR3 spans 16 amino acids. V shed 5 bases, J shed 12 bases, and the junction held 13 bases outside the gene matches. The CDR3 DNA is TGTGCCAGCAGTCAACGGACTAGCGGGAGTCTCGACGGGCAGTTCTTC. This gives the protein CASSQRTSGSLDGQFF.

The rearrangement uses TRBV18 and TRBJ2-7, with D possibly being TRBD2 (6 bases). V lost 3 bases, J lost 2 bases, and 14 bases lay in between. Germline V gives CDR1 KGHSH, CDR2 LQKENI. The CDR3 is 15 residues long. CDR3 protein: CASSPPSGATYEQYF. The CDR3 nucleotides read TGTGCCAGCTCACCGCCTTCGGGAGCCACCTACGAGCAGTACTTC.

The chain carries TRBV27 and TRBJ2-7; TRBD2 agrees at 11 bases. The CDR3 has 14 residues. V lost 3 bases to trimming and J lost 3 bases; unmatched junction nucleotides: 1. Germline CDR1 and CDR2: MNHEY and SMNVEV (reference sequence). CDR3 DNA sequence: TGTGCCAGCAGTTTGACTAGCGGGGTCTACGAGCAGTACTTC. The encoded protein is CASSLTSGVYEQYF.

The rearrangement joins TRBV27 to TRBJ2-3; 10 bases map to TRBD2. J gave up 4 bases and V 0 bases, and 7 bases lay outside the gene matches. There are 17 residues in the CDR3. Germline CDR1 and CDR2: MNHEY and SMNVEV (reference sequence). The CDR3, as DNA: TGTGCCAGCAGTTTATCAGGACTAGCGGTATACTCAGATACGCAGTATTTT. Its translation is CASSLSGLAVYSDTQYF.

This rearrangement joins TRBV28 to TRBJ1-1, with TRBD1 identical over 7 bases. Looked up from germline, CDR1 is MDHEN and CDR2 is SYDVKM. CDR3 length: 12 residues. Trimming cost V 6 bases and J 5 bases; bases outside gene matches: 3. This chain's CDR3 is CASRRGQTEAFF. The CDR3 DNA follows: TGTGCCAGCAGGAGGGGGCAAACTGAAGCTTTCTTT.

The gene calls are TRBV6-5 and TRBJ2-7, with 8 bases identical to TRBD2. Germline V gene lookup returns CDR1 MNHEY and CDR2 SVGAGI. Trimming cost V 5 bases and J 7 bases; bases outside gene matches: 13. This CDR3 is built from 15 residues. CDR3 protein: CASSQGGRFVFEQYF. CDR3 DNA sequence: TGTGCCAGCAGTCAAGGCGGGAGGTTCGTTTTTGAGCAGTACTTC.

The rearrangement uses TRBV7-6 and TRBJ2-4; TRBD2 might be the D (5 bases). The CDR3 consists of 16 residues. The germline V gene has CDR1 SGHVS and CDR2 FNYEAQ. V lost 1 base and J 7 bases, leaving 17 bases between the germline ends. The CDR3 nucleotides are TGTGCCAGCAGCTTAGTCCCCGTGGACCCGGGGAACATTCAGTACTTC. Protein product: CASSLVPVDPGNIQYF.

J is TRBJ2-2 and V is TRBV6-4; the match to TRBD2 covers 13 bases. The CDR3 is 16 residues long. Germline loops: CDR1 MRHNA, CDR2 SNTAGT. The V gene end was trimmed by 5 bases and the J gene end by 7 bases; junction bases not matched to a gene: 7. The CDR3 DNA reads as TGTGCCAGCAGTCAAGGGACTAGCGGGACCGACGGGGAGCTGTTTTTT. It yields the protein CASSQGTSGTDGELFF.

V gene TRBV4-2 combines with J gene TRBJ1-2; D is undetermined. Per the germline V gene, CDR1 is LGHNA and CDR2 is YNFKEQ. The CDR3 loop spans 15 amino acids. The ends were cut back, 4 bases at V and 3 bases at J, with 15 bases in the middle. The CDR3 DNA follows: TGTGCCAGCAGCCCTAGTGGAGGGCAGGACTATGGCTACACCTTC. Protein sequence: CASSPSGGQDYGYTF.

The CDR3 DNA reads as TGTGCCAGCTCACCTACAGGACTGGCTGGAAACACCATATATTTT. Translated, it gives CASSPTGLAGNTIYF. V usage is TRBV18 and J usage is TRBJ1-3; TRBD1 might be the D (5 bases). Germline V CDR1 and CDR2: KGHSH, LQKENI. CDR3 length equals 15 residues. Trimming pared 3 bases from V and 2 bases from J, leaving 11 bases between.

The chain uses TRBV28 and TRBJ2-1; either TRBD1 or TRBD2 may fit D (5 bases each). The ends were cut back, 3 bases at V and 5 bases at J, with 14 bases in the middle. This CDR3 spans 15 amino acids. Germline V gene sequence: CDR1 MDHEN, CDR2 SYDVKM. In nucleotides, the CDR3 is TGTGCCAGCAGTTTGGGGAAGGGACGGAACAATGAGCAGTTCTTC. Translated: CASSLGKGRNNEQFF.

This sequence joins TRBV7-8 and TRBJ2-2; 9 bases map to TRBD1. This CDR3 contains 14 residues. The V gene's germline CDR1 is SGHVS and CDR2 FQNEAQ. After removal of 5 bases from V and 7 bases from J, the junction contained 5 bases not matched to a gene. The CDR3 loop reads CASSIQGAIGELFF. For the CDR3, the DNA is TGTGCCAGCAGCATACAGGGGGCCATCGGGGAGCTGTTTTTT.

This chain uses TRBV6-5 with TRBJ2-1; the match to TRBD2 covers 11 bases. From germline, CDR1 is MNHEY and CDR2 SVGAGI. CDR3 size: 14 residues. Losses at the gene ends were 8 bases for V and 6 bases for J; bases not matched to a gene: 6. The CDR3 protein is CASATSGASNEQFF. The CDR3, as DNA: TGTGCCAGCGCGACTAGCGGGGCCTCCAATGAGCAGTTCTTC.

The chain is built from TRBV7-6 and TRBJ2-3; 7 bases line up with TRBD2. Per germline, CDR1 SGHVS and CDR2 FNYEAQ. The CDR3 is 16 amino acids. J was trimmed by 6 bases and V by 7 bases; bases with no gene match: 16. The CDR3 reads CASTLFPAGPYDTQYF. The CDR3 nucleotides are TGTGCCAGCACCCTCTTCCCAGCGGGACCATACGATACGCAGTATTTT.

Note on this clone: The junction shows a germline mismatch at one end, possibly a read error. This chain links TRBV11-2 with TRBJ1-6; D unclear. Germline CDR1 is SGHAT and CDR2 is FQNNGV. The CDR3 has 16 amino acids. CDR3: CASSLDYSSYNSPLHF. The CDR3 coding sequence is TGTGCCAGCAGCCTAGATTACAGCTCCTATAATTCACCCCTCCACTTT.

The rearrangement links TRBV7-2 to TRBJ2-3, with D perhaps assigned TRBD1 or TRBD2 (6 bases each). Germline V lookup: CDR1 SGHTA, CDR2 FQGNSA. V was pared by 3 bases and J by 3 bases, with 13 bases between. The CDR3 is 15 amino acids. The CDR3 coding sequence is TGTGCCAGCAGCTTGACGGGGGCAAAAACAGATACGCAGTATTTT. Encoded protein: CASSLTGAKTDTQYF. The variable domain in full, with the rest retrieved from reference TRBV7-2 and TRBJ2-3, is GAGVSQSPSNKVTEKGKDVELRCDPISGHTALYWYRQSLGQGLEFLIYFQGNSAPDKSGLPSDRFSAERTGGSVSTLTIQRTQQEDSAVYLCASSLTGAKTDTQYFGPGTRLTVL.